This T cell receptor (beta chain) originates from a study of CD8 T cells in Susac syndrome. This clonotype was detected only once. The CDR3 has 19 amino acids. Germline V gene lookup returns CDR1 SGHNT and CDR2 YYREEE (reference sequence). Trimming at V came to 3 bases and at J to 2 bases, leaving 14 bases not matched to a gene. It was with random hexamers that 0.5 to 1 ug RNA was reverse transcribed. TCRdb fed the immunoSEQ multiplex PCR reads into MiXCR, producing one record per CDR3 protein. Here the sample spans some 120,000 distinct CDR3 sequences, approximately 91% being singletons. This chain uses TRBV5-4 with TRBJ2-3; 11 bases are shared with TRBD2. The receptor comes from a human donor in good health. Sequencing input: CD4+ T cells from PBMCs. The DNA for the CDR3 is TGTGCCAGCAGCTCGCCAAAACCGGGACTAGCGGATAACACAGATACGCAGTATTTT. Its protein is CASSSPKPGLADNTDTQYF. Full variable domain (outside the CDR3, taken from reference TRBV5-4 and TRBJ2-3): ETGVTQSPTHLIKTRGQQVTLRCSSQSGHNTVSWYQQALGQGPQFIFQYYREEENGRGNFPPRFSGLQFPNYSSELNVNALELDDSALYLCASSSPKPGLADNTDTQYFGPGTRLTVL.